This TCR beta chain originates from a study of blood T cell repertoires in COVID-19. At the level of the study: Samples taken during acute and convalescent COVID-19 were collected in the United States, Italy and Spain. The analysed material was cDNA or gDNA that came from T cells, B-cell-depleted T cells, or PBMCs.

Germline V lookup: CDR1 SGHNT, CDR2 YYREEE (reference sequence). The CDR3 is made up of 15 amino acids. V shed 2 bases and J 4 bases; nucleotides not matched to a gene: 5. Study processing details: Reference gene primer amplification gave estimated nucleated cell counts. Sequenced by immunoSEQ multiplex PCR; TCRdb stores in-frame clones only, minus some. That table supplies the V and J calls and clone size; D and trimming were determined from the DNA. The sample holds some 140,000 clones, 85% seen once. This clone has more than one count but fewer than ten. The sample comprised peripheral blood. The origin of this receptor is a human donor in a cohort sampled during active COVID-19. V and J are TRBV5-4 and TRBJ2-1; 8 bases match TRBD1. The CDR3 protein is CASSLEQGVYNEQFF. In DNA, the CDR3 is TGTGCCAGCAGCTTAGAACAGGGGGTGTACAATGAGCAGTTCTTC.